The next 24 T cell receptor beta chains were all read from a single sample in a study of a mutant IDH1 vaccine in newly diagnosed glioma. Sequencing used immunoSEQ multiplex PCR; TCRdb keeps in-frame clones, though not all of them. The sample has roughly 86,000 clones, roughly 91% seen once. Regarding time point: week 47, end of study. With topical imiquimod, each dose of the vaccine consisted of 300 ug of mutant IDH1 20-mer peptide. These receptors have no known antigen. The sequencing used PBMCs, collected from a glioma patient whose treatment included an IDH1 peptide vaccine. Receptor source: a woman in her 50s with glioma.

The chain couples TRBV6-1 to TRBJ2-2, with 8 bases fitting TRBD2. The germline gives CDR1 MNHNS, CDR2 SASEGT. The length of the CDR3 is 15 residues. The ends lost 6 bases at V and 0 bases at J; junction bases unmatched: 3. The CDR3 sequence is CASRAGASNTGELFF. CDR3 in DNA: TGTGCCAGCAGAGCGGGAGCGTCGAACACCGGGGAGCTGTTTTTT.

The rearrangement uses TRBV2 and TRBJ1-2; D is undetermined. Germline-derived CDR1 and CDR2 are SNHLY and FYNNEI. The CDR3 is 15 amino acids. V lost 4 bases, J lost 7 bases, and 19 bases lay in between. CDR3 nucleotides: TGTGCCAGCAGTGGGCCCACCGGTCCTATATTTGGCTACACCTTC. Residues: CASSGPTGPIFGYTF.

The chain links TRBV10-3 to TRBJ2-7, with D hard to call. Trimming pared 2 bases from V and 0 bases from J, leaving 8 bases between. This CDR3 is built from 14 residues. Germline V gives CDR1 ENHRY, CDR2 SYGVKD. The CDR3 DNA reads as TGTGCCATCAGTGAGGGCAGGAGCTCCTACGAGCAGTACTTC. This translates into CAISEGRSSYEQYF.

The chain joins TRBV6-5 to TRBJ1-2, with D possibly matching TRBD1 (5 bases). CDR3 length: 15 amino acids. The V gene's germline CDR1 is MNHEY and CDR2 SVGAGI. V lost 2 bases, J lost 3 bases, and 13 bases lay in between. In DNA, the CDR3 is TGTGCCAGCAGTTACGGGGGGACTTCGGACTATGGCTACACCTTC. Its protein product is CASSYGGTSDYGYTF.

This sequence joins TRBV19 and TRBJ2-5; 7 nucleotides align to TRBD1. CDR1 is LNHDA, CDR2 SQIVND, per germline (reference sequence). This CDR3 is 15 amino acids long. V gave up 5 bases and J gave up 1 base; unmatched junction bases: 7. CDR3 residues: CASSHLRQGQETQYF. For the CDR3, the DNA is TGTGCCAGTAGTCATCTCCGACAGGGCCAAGAGACCCAGTACTTC.

Worth noting for this clone: The germline gene is not matched at one end of the junction; a read error may be the cause. The rearrangement joins TRBV9 to TRBJ1-1, with a weak D call TRBD1 (5 bases). The germline gives CDR1 SGDLS, CDR2 YYNGEE. CDR3 length: 15 residues. CDR3 loop: CASSVAGGYRTEVFF. The CDR3 DNA sequence: TGTGCCAGCAGCGTAGCTGGGGGTTACCGCACTGAAGTTTTCTTT.

The chain recombines TRBV19 with TRBJ1-1; D is possibly TRBD1 (5 bases). CDR3 length equals 13 residues. Germline V lookup: CDR1 LNHDA, CDR2 SQIVND (reference sequence). V lost 3 bases, J lost 7 bases, and 12 bases lay in between. CDR3 nucleotide sequence: TGTGCCAGTAGTATCCCCCGGACAAGTGAAGCTTTCTTT. Protein product: CASSIPRTSEAFF. The variable domain in full, completed from reference TRBV19 and TRBJ1-1, reads DGGITQSPKYLFRKEGQNVTLSCEQNLNHDAMYWYRQDPGQGLRLIYYSQIVNDFQKGDIAEGYSVSREKKESFPLTVTSAQKNPTAFYLCASSIPRTSEAFFGQGTRLTVV.

On this clone itself: The sample has other DNA sequences that encode this CDR3 too. The V and J genes are TRBV5-1 and TRBJ2-5; no clear D. This CDR3 is 15 amino acids long. Trimming removed 2 bases at V and 1 base at J, with 12 bases between. Germline loops: CDR1 SGHRS, CDR2 YFSETQ. In DNA, the CDR3 is TGCGCCAGCAGCTTTTCCGGAAGCCCCCAAGAGACCCAGTACTTC. This encodes CASSFSGSPQETQYF.

The chain recombines TRBV5-6 with TRBJ1-4; D remains unclear. Germline V CDR1 and CDR2: SGHDT, YYEEEE. Trimming removed 1 base at V and 1 base at J, with 11 bases between. This CDR3 has 16 amino acids. The CDR3 spells CASSLWAPGTNEKLFF. The CDR3 bases are TGTGCCAGCAGCTTGTGGGCCCCCGGAACTAATGAAAAACTGTTTTTT.

The chain combines TRBV6-5 with TRBJ2-5; D ambiguous. The germline V and J ends were trimmed by 2 bases and 5 bases, with 3 bases remaining between them. Germline lookup yields CDR1 MNHEY and CDR2 SVGAGI. The CDR3 has 11 residues. The chain's CDR3 is CASSYGETQYF. The CDR3 DNA follows: TGTGCCAGCAGTTACGGGGAGACCCAGTACTTC.

J is TRBJ2-5 and V is TRBV7-9; 7 bases line up with TRBD2. CDR1 and CDR2 from the germline V gene are SEHNR and FQNEAQ (reference sequence). Losses at the gene ends were 6 bases for V and 2 bases for J; bases not matched to a gene: 9. This CDR3 spans 15 amino acids. This chain's CDR3 is CASRRSGTGQETQYF. The CDR3 DNA is TGTGCCAGCAGGCGGAGCGGGACTGGGCAAGAGACCCAGTACTTC. Filled out from reference TRBV7-9 and TRBJ2-5, the complete variable domain reads DTGVSQNPRHKITKRGQNVTFRCDPISEHNRLYWYRQTLGQGPEFLTYFQNEAQLEKSRLLSDRFSAERPKGSFSTLEIQRTEQGDSAMYLCASRRSGTGQETQYFGPGTRLLVL.

V usage is TRBV29-1 and J usage is TRBJ2-5; maybe TRBD2 (5 bases). The V end lost 3 bases, the J end lost 4 bases, and 12 bases lay between the germline ends. This CDR3 region has 13 residues. CDR1 is SQVTM and CDR2 is ANQGSEA in the germline V gene. The CDR3 region is CSVDYYGLETQYF. The CDR3 DNA is TGCAGCGTTGATTATTACGGACTAGAGACCCAGTACTTC.

The genes are TRBV5-6 and TRBJ2-6, with unresolved D. Germline V lookup: CDR1 SGHDT, CDR2 YYEEEE. Trimming took off 0 bases at V and 0 bases at J, with 10 bases between the two ends. There are 17 residues in the CDR3. The CDR3 DNA reads as TGTGCCAGCAGCTTGGGGATGTTTAACTCTGGGGCCAACGTCCTGACTTTC. Translated, it gives CASSLGMFNSGANVLTF.

About this clone: The junction departs from germline at one end; a sequencing error may be responsible. The V gene is TRBV6-6, the J gene TRBJ2-1, with TRBD2 matching over 7 bases. The CDR3 has 11 amino acids. Germline assignment: CDR1 MNHNY and CDR2 SVGAGI (reference sequence). CDR3 in DNA: TGTGCCAGCAGTTCAGGACTAGAGCGGTTCTTC. It is translated as CASSSGLERFF.

This clone was seen only a few times. This chain joins TRBV18 and TRBJ1-2, with no clear D. The CDR3 has 14 amino acids. The germline CDR1 and CDR2 sequences are KGHSH and LQKENI. Trimming removed 2 bases from V and 4 bases from J, with 11 bases in between. The CDR3 loop is CASSPSVIGYGYTF. The CDR3 DNA is TGTGCCAGCTCACCATCGGTCATCGGCTATGGCTACACCTTC.

This rearrangement joins TRBV9 to TRBJ2-7; 10 bases are shared with TRBD1. Germline assignment: CDR1 SGDLS and CDR2 YYNGEE. The CDR3 spans 15 residues. The ends lost 2 bases at V and 4 bases at J; junction bases unmatched: 6. Written as DNA, the CDR3 is TGTGCCAGCAGCGTGGGGGGACAGGGGTATTACGAGCAGTACTTC. This sequence encodes CASSVGGQGYYEQYF.

The gene calls are TRBV6-5 and TRBJ2-3; D tentatively reads TRBD1 or TRBD2 (6 bases each). This CDR3 has 14 amino acids. Trimming pared 6 bases from V and 2 bases from J, leaving 12 bases between. Germline V lookup: CDR1 MNHEY, CDR2 SVGAGI. CDR3 DNA sequence: TGTGCCAGCAGGAGGGGGGTAACCACAGATACGCAGTATTTT. It translates to CASRRGVTTDTQYF.

V gene TRBV5-6 combines with J gene TRBJ1-4; the D is unclear. The CDR3 sequence is 12 residues long. Germline V lookup: CDR1 SGHDT, CDR2 YYEEEE. The V end was cut by 2 bases, the J end by 8 bases, with 7 bases between. The CDR3 loop is CASSFRKEKLFF. The CDR3 coding sequence is TGTGCCAGCAGCTTCAGGAAAGAAAAACTGTTTTTT. Full variable domain (remainder filled in from reference TRBV5-6 and TRBJ1-4): DAGVTQSPTHLIKTRGQQVTLRCSPKSGHDTVSWYQQALGQGPQFIFQYYEEEERQRGNFPDRFSGHQFPNYSSELNVNALLLGDSALYLCASSFRKEKLFFGSGTQLSVL.

J is TRBJ2-5 and V is TRBV29-1; 10 bases are a match to TRBD1. V was clipped by 3 bases and J by 5 bases; unmatched bases: 3. The CDR3 contains 13 residues. Germline V gene sequence: CDR1 SQVTM, CDR2 ANQGSEA. CDR3 sequence reads: CSVETGGEETQYF. The CDR3 coding sequence is TGCAGCGTTGAGACAGGGGGCGAGGAGACCCAGTACTTC.

The CDR3 DNA reads TGTGCCAGCAGCGTAGCTGGGGGGAATGACGAGCAGTACTTC. Its translation is CASSVAGGNDEQYF. V is TRBV9 and J is TRBJ2-7; the D gene is possibly TRBD2 (6 bases). The V end was cut by 0 bases, the J end by 5 bases, with 12 bases between. This CDR3 is built from 14 residues. In germline, CDR1 is SGDLS, CDR2 YYNGEE.

The chain carries TRBV29-1 and TRBJ2-2, with no clear D. The CDR3 covers 12 residues. Looked up from germline, CDR1 is SQVTM and CDR2 is ANQGSEA. V gave up 3 bases and J gave up 0 bases, with 2 bases separating them. The CDR3 loop is CSVEPNTGELFF. CDR3 coding DNA: TGCAGCGTTGAGCCGAACACCGGGGAGCTGTTTTTT.

The sample holds one count of this clone. The chain carries TRBV2 and TRBJ1-6, with D perhaps TRBD1 (6 bases). Germline-derived CDR1 and CDR2 are SNHLY and FYNNEI. The CDR3 totals 15 residues. The ends were cut back, 8 bases at V and 1 base at J, with 12 bases in the middle. The CDR3 coding sequence is TGTGCCAGCGCCAGGGGAAATTCCTATAATTCACCCCTCCACTTT. This encodes CASARGNSYNSPLHF.

The chain uses TRBV12-5 and TRBJ2-3; a possible D gene is TRBD1 (5 bases). The germline CDR1 and CDR2 sequences are LGHNT and FRNRAP. The CDR3 spans 14 residues. V dropped 3 bases and J dropped 4 bases, with 11 bases sitting between them. The CDR3, as DNA: TGTGCTAGTGGTTTAGGCCAGGGCGCAGATACGCAGTATTTT. This codes for CASGLGQGADTQYF.

The chain is built from TRBV5-6 and TRBJ2-5; D is uncertain. There are 17 residues in the CDR3. Trimming took 4 bases from V and 0 from J, leaving 19 bases between them. Germline V gene sequence: CDR1 SGHDT, CDR2 YYEEEE. Here the CDR3 reads CASSTRHGANYQETQYF. CDR3 nucleotides: TGTGCCAGCAGCACCAGACATGGAGCGAACTACCAAGAGACCCAGTACTTC.